The 24 T cell receptor beta chains listed next were all sequenced from one sample in a study of identical twins (dated by TCRdb to between 2015 and 2016). Receptors were amplified or captured by 5' RACE. Instrument used: Illumina HiSeq 2000. TCRdb applied fastp at Q25 and MiXCR to the public reads, then kept only in-frame beta chains. Identical CDR3 protein sequences are pooled into one entry, listed with their most common genes and DNA. A total of 1.5 million to 2 million distinct CDR3 sequences appear in this sample, under 35% of them only once. The ten top clones hold around 0.25% of the sample. Material: cord blood. The receptors were sampled from a newborn girl in good health.

The chain uses TRBV3-1 and TRBJ2-2, with TRBD2 as a possible D gene (5 bases). The CDR3 has 15 residues. From germline, CDR1 is LGHDT and CDR2 YNNKEL (reference sequence). The V end lost 4 bases, the J end lost 7 bases, and 16 bases lay between the germline ends. The CDR3 DNA reads TGTGCCAGCAGCCTGTATACTGCGGGCGTCGGGGAGCTGTTTTTT. Translating it yields CASSLYTAGVGELFF.

This clonotype has ten or more counts. The chain couples TRBV27 to TRBJ1-2; D is unclear. Germline V gene data show CDR1 as MNHEY and CDR2 as SMNVEV (reference sequence). Deletions cut 3 bases from V and 0 bases from J, with 5 bases between. This CDR3 spans 13 amino acids. The CDR3 loop reads CASSLGPNYGYTF. The CDR3 DNA follows: TGTGCCAGCAGTTTGGGCCCTAACTATGGCTACACCTTC.

This clonotype came up a few times. The chain employs TRBV25-1 and TRBJ2-2; D is possibly TRBD1 (5 bases). Trimming took 2 bases from V and 4 from J, leaving 14 bases between them. Germline V gene sequence: CDR1 MGHDK, CDR2 SYGVNS. This CDR3 is 16 amino acids long. CDR3 DNA: TGTGCCAGCAGTGAAAAGGGGTGGAAAATCACCGGGGAGCTGTTTTTT. This encodes CASSEKGWKITGELFF.

The chain joins TRBV6-6 to TRBJ1-1; unclear D gene. The length of the CDR3 is 13 residues. Germline V CDR1 and CDR2: MNHNY, SVGAGI (reference sequence). Trimming removed 10 bases at V and 5 bases at J, with 17 bases between. The chain's CDR3 is CATRDTVRTEAFF. DNA for the CDR3: TGTGCCACCCGAGATACGGTTAGAACTGAAGCTTTCTTT.

This clonotype has just one count. J is TRBJ2-1 and V is TRBV30; tentative D call: TRBD2 (5 bases). The V and J ends lost 2 bases and 10 bases respectively, with 18 bases between them. CDR1 is GTSNPN and CDR2 is SVGIG in the germline V gene (reference sequence). This CDR3 contains 14 residues. In DNA, the CDR3 is TGTGCCTGGAGTCTCTCAGCGGCCTCTCGGGAGCAGTTCTTC. It is translated as CAWSLSAASREQFF.

Turning to this clonotype: Germline and junction disagree at one end, which may indicate a read error. The V gene is TRBV7-8, the J gene TRBJ2-3; D may be TRBD1 or TRBD2 (5 bases each). Germline CDR1 SGHVS, CDR2 FQNEAQ. The CDR3 runs 15 residues. This CDR3 reads CASSLGASSTGTQYF. The CDR3 DNA reads as TGTGCCAGCAGCTTAGGGGCTAGCAGCACAGGTACGCAGTATTTT.

CDR3 region: CASNLGQAGYEQYF. The DNA of the CDR3 is TGCGCCAGCAATCTTGGACAGGCTGGGTACGAGCAGTACTTC. The V call is TRBV5-1, the J call TRBJ2-7; 7 positions match TRBD1. CDR1 SGHRS and CDR2 YFSETQ come from the germline V gene. This CDR3 contains 14 residues. V shed 6 bases, J shed 4 bases, and the junction held 10 bases outside the gene matches.

The chain joins TRBV5-1 to TRBJ2-7; 9 bases align to TRBD1. The V and J ends lost 4 bases and 3 bases, in that order; junction bases with no gene match: 8. The germline V gene has CDR1 SGHRS and CDR2 YFSETQ. The CDR3 runs 15 residues. CDR3 nucleotides: TGCGCCAGCAGCGCCGGGACAGGGAGGTTCTACGAGCAGTACTTC. Translated: CASSAGTGRFYEQYF.

The chain has TRBV19 and TRBJ2-2, with 11 nucleotides matching TRBD2. V dropped 6 bases and J dropped 3; count of bases not matched to a gene: 3. CDR3 size: 15 residues. The germline CDR1 and CDR2 sequences are LNHDA and SQIVND (reference sequence). The CDR3 bases are TGTGCCAGTAGGGTGGGACTAGCGGACACCGGGGAGCTGTTTTTT. It encodes CASRVGLADTGELFF.

The V gene is TRBV27, the J gene TRBJ1-6; 9 bases match TRBD1. After removal of 2 bases from V and 4 bases from J, the junction contained 6 bases not matched to a gene. Germline loops: CDR1 MNHEY, CDR2 SMNVEV (reference sequence). The CDR3 covers 17 residues. CDR3 DNA sequence: TGTGCCAGCAGTTTACGCCCGACAGGGGGATATAATTCACCCCTCCACTTT. As protein: CASSLRPTGGYNSPLHF.

This clonotype was seen only a few times. This chain uses TRBV14 with TRBJ2-5; TRBD2 agrees at 8 bases. The CDR3 loop spans 17 amino acids. CDR1 SGHDN and CDR2 FVKESK come from the germline V gene. V dropped 1 base and J dropped 0; count of bases not matched to a gene: 7. CDR3 bases: TGTGCCAGCAGCCAAGTTCGGTCTAGCGGGTACCAAGAGACCCAGTACTTC. It is translated as CASSQVRSSGYQETQYF.

This clonotype was seen more than once but under ten times. V gene TRBV10-3 combines with J gene TRBJ2-7, with no clear D. CDR1 ENHRY and CDR2 SYGVKD come from the germline V gene. Trimming took off 3 bases at V and 3 bases at J, with 6 bases between the two ends. This CDR3 spans 12 amino acids. The CDR3 DNA reads TGTGCCATCAGTGACAATGACTACGAGCAGTACTTC. This sequence encodes CAISDNDYEQYF.

This clonotype was detected only a few times. The V gene is TRBV7-9, the J gene TRBJ2-7; tentatively, D is TRBD2 (6 bases). Germline V CDR1 and CDR2: SEHNR, FQNEAQ (reference sequence). This CDR3 has 15 amino acids. V lost 5 bases and J 4 bases, leaving 18 bases between the germline ends. The CDR3 sequence is CASSPPSAGGYEQYF. Here the CDR3 DNA reads TGTGCCAGCAGCCCTCCTAGCGCTGGTGGTTACGAGCAGTACTTC.

The chain has TRBV5-1 and TRBJ1-4; 8 bases fit TRBD1. Germline V gene data show CDR1 as SGHRS and CDR2 as YFSETQ. The CDR3 contains 18 residues. After removal of 1 base from V and 6 bases from J, the junction contained 14 bases not matched to a gene. The CDR3 here is CASSLYILGDRRDEKLFF. CDR3 nucleotide sequence: TGCGCCAGCAGCTTGTATATTCTCGGGGACAGGAGAGATGAAAAACTGTTTTTT.

The genes are TRBV28 and TRBJ2-5; TRBD1 matches at 10 bases. Unmatched junction bases numbered 11, after V lost 8 bases and J lost 11 bases. The length of the CDR3 is 13 residues. Germline-derived CDR1 and CDR2 are MDHEN and SYDVKM. The CDR3 DNA is TGTGCCAGCCACTGGACAGGGGGGAATGAGCAGTACTTC. The encoded protein is CASHWTGGNEQYF.

The gene calls are TRBV20-1 and TRBJ2-5, with D maybe TRBD2 (6 bases). Trimming took off 5 bases at V and 6 bases at J, with 22 bases between the two ends. CDR3 length equals 15 residues. The germline V gene has CDR1 DFQATT and CDR2 SNEGSKA (reference sequence). CDR3 nucleotide sequence: TGCAGTGCTCCTCCCGCGGGATTAGAGGGAAAGACCCAGTACTTC. It translates to CSAPPAGLEGKTQYF.

This CDR3 is CSARMGGATYEQYF. CDR3 in DNA: TGCAGTGCTAGGATGGGAGGAGCGACCTACGAGCAGTACTTC. This sequence joins TRBV20-1 and TRBJ2-7, with TRBD2 as a possible D gene (6 bases). The CDR3 runs 14 residues. V was trimmed by 3 bases and J by 2 bases, leaving 14 bases between them. Germline assignment: CDR1 DFQATT and CDR2 SNEGSKA (reference sequence).

The chain carries TRBV5-4 and TRBJ1-4; 11 bases are a match to TRBD1. Unmatched junction bases numbered 3, after V lost 2 bases and J lost 6 bases. Germline CDR1 reads SGHNT; CDR2 reads YYREEE (reference sequence). The CDR3 covers 15 residues. DNA for the CDR3: TGTGCCAGCAGCTTTAAGGGACAGGGGGATGAAAAACTGTTTTTT. This codes for CASSFKGQGDEKLFF.

J is TRBJ2-3 and V is TRBV7-2; D call uncertain. CDR3 length: 15 amino acids. Trimming left V 2 bases short and J 6 bases short, with 15 bases between. From germline, CDR1 is SGHTA and CDR2 FQGNSA. Here the CDR3 DNA reads TGTGCCAGCAGCTTATCGATGGTAGAACCCGATACGCAGTATTTT. Amino acids: CASSLSMVEPDTQYF.

The rearrangement uses TRBV20-1 and TRBJ2-4, with 8 bases identical to TRBD2. V gave up 3 bases and J gave up 5 bases; unmatched junction bases: 9. Germline values: CDR1 DFQATT, CDR2 SNEGSKA (reference sequence). The CDR3 runs 15 residues. The CDR3: CSASSYTSGQNIQYF. The CDR3, as DNA: TGCAGTGCTAGCTCGTATACTAGCGGACAAAACATTCAGTACTTC.

The V gene is TRBV7-2, the J gene TRBJ1-1; D ambiguous. Germline V gives CDR1 SGHTA, CDR2 FQGNSA. The CDR3 length is 14 residues. V lost 0 bases, J lost 5 bases, and 10 bases lay in between. The CDR3 loop is CASSLALLGTEAFF. For the CDR3, the DNA is TGTGCCAGCAGCTTAGCGCTTCTGGGAACTGAAGCTTTCTTT.

This sequence joins TRBV24-1 and TRBJ2-3; 8 bases align to TRBD2. Germline V gene data show CDR1 as KGHDR and CDR2 as SFDVKD. The trim removed 4 bases at V and 5 bases at J, leaving 1 base unmatched. The CDR3 contains 13 residues. The CDR3: CATSEGTRDTQYF. For the CDR3, the DNA is TGTGCCACCAGTGAGGGGACTAGAGATACGCAGTATTTT.

V and J are TRBV5-6 and TRBJ1-4; no clear D. Germline CDR1 is SGHDT and CDR2 is YYEEEE. Trimming pared 2 bases from V and 8 bases from J, leaving 28 bases between. This CDR3 contains 19 residues. CDR3 protein: CASSFGLGQARQFGEKLFF. CDR3 nucleotide sequence: TGTGCCAGCAGCTTCGGCCTCGGCCAGGCTCGGCAGTTCGGAGAAAAACTGTTTTTT.

V and J are TRBV7-9 and TRBJ2-3; TRBD2 aligns across 8 bases. V gave up 5 bases and J gave up 0 bases; unmatched junction bases: 13. The CDR3 runs 18 residues. From germline, CDR1 is SEHNR and CDR2 FQNEAQ (reference sequence). CDR3 in amino acids: CASSRSGNKFTSTDTQYF. Here the CDR3 DNA reads TGTGCCAGCAGCCGTAGCGGGAATAAATTTACTAGCACAGATACGCAGTATTTT.